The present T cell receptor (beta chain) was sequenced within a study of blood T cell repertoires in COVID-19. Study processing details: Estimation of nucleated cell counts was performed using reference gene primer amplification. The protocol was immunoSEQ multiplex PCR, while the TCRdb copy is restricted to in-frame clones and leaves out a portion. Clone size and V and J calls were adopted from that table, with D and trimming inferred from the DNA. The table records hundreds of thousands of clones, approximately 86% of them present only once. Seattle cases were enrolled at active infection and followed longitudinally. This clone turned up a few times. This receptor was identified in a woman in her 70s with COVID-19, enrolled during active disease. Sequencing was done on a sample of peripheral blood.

CDR3 sequence: CSVEGGRKAFF. In DNA form, the CDR3 reads TGCAGCGTTGAAGGGGGGCGCAAAGCTTTCTTT. The chain has TRBV29-1 and TRBJ1-1; possibly TRBD1 for D (6 bases). Germline lookup yields CDR1 SQVTM and CDR2 ANQGSEA. V lost 1 base to trimming and J lost 9 bases, with 9 bases between them. This CDR3 has 11 residues.